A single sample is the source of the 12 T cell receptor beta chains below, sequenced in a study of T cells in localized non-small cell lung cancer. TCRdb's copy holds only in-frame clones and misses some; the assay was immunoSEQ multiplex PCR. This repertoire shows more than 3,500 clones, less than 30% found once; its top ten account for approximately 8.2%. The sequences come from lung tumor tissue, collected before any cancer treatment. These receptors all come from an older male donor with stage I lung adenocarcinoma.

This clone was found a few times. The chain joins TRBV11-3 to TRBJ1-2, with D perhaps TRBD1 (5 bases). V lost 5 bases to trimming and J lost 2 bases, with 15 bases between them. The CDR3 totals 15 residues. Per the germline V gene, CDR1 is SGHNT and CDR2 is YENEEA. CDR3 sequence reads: CASSPRVRGNYGYTF. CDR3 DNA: TGTGCCAGCAGCCCGCGGGTACGGGGGAACTATGGCTACACCTTC.

The CDR3 nucleotides are TGTGCCAGCAGCGGACGACAGGGGGAGGCTGAAGCTTTCTTT. It specifies CASSGRQGEAEAFF. J is TRBJ1-1 and V is TRBV11-3; 9 positions match TRBD1. This CDR3 region has 14 residues. The V and J ends lost 5 bases and 6 bases, in that order; junction bases with no gene match: 7. Germline V gene lookup returns CDR1 SGHNT and CDR2 YENEEA.

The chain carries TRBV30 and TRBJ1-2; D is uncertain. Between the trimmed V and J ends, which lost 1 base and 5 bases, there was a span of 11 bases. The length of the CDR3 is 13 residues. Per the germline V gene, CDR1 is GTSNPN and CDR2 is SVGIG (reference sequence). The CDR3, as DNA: TGTGCCTGGAGTGGGCAGAAACTTTATGGCTACACCTTC. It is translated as CAWSGQKLYGYTF.

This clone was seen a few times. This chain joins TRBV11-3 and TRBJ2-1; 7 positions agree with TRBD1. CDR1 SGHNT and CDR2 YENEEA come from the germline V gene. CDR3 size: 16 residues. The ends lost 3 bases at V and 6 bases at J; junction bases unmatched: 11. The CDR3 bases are TGTGCCAGCAGCTTGAATCCAACAGGGGTAGTCAATGAGCAGTTCTTC. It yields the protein CASSLNPTGVVNEQFF.

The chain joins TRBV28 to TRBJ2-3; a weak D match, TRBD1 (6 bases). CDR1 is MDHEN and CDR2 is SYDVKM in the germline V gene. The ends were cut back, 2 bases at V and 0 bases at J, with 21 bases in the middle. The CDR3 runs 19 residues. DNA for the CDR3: TGTGCCAGCAGTTTACGTGACTTGGGCAGGGGTGGTAGCACAGATACGCAGTATTTT. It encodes CASSLRDLGRGGSTDTQYF.

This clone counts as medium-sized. The DNA of the CDR3 is TGTGCCAGCAGCTTAGATCAGGTCATGAACACTGAAGCTTTCTTT. As protein: CASSLDQVMNTEAFF. The rearrangement uses TRBV11-3 and TRBJ1-1; D is unclear. Per the germline V gene, CDR1 is SGHNT and CDR2 is YENEEA. V dropped 0 bases and J dropped 0 bases, with 8 bases sitting between them. The CDR3 spans 15 residues. The full variable domain, its missing parts supplied by reference TRBV11-3 and TRBJ1-1, is EAGVVQSPRYKIIEKKQPVAFWCNPISGHNTLYWYLQNLGQGPELLIRYENEEAVDDSQLPKDRFSAERLKGVDSTLKIQPAELGDSAVYLCASSLDQVMNTEAFFGQGTRLTVV.

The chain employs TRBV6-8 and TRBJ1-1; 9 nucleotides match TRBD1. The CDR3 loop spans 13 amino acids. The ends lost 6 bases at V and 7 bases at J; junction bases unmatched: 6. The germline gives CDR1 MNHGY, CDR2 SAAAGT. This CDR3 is CASRDRGFREAFF. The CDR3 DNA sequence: TGTGCCAGCAGGGACAGGGGTTTTCGTGAAGCTTTCTTT.

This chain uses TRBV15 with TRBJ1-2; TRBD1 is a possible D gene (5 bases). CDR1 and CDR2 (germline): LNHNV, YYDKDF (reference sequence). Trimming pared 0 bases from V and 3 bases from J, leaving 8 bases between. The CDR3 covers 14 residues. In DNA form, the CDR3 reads TGTGCCACCAGCAGAGATAGACAGCACTATGGCTACACCTTC. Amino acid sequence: CATSRDRQHYGYTF.

The CDR3 region is CASSYRPGDTQYF. The CDR3 nucleotides read TGCGCCAGCAGCTATAGACCTGGGGATACGCAGTATTTT. This sequence joins TRBV23-1 and TRBJ2-3, with D uncertain. TRBV23-1 is reported as an ORF; its role is uncertain. The CDR3 length is 13 residues. Trimming took off 6 bases at V and 6 bases at J, with 13 bases between the two ends.

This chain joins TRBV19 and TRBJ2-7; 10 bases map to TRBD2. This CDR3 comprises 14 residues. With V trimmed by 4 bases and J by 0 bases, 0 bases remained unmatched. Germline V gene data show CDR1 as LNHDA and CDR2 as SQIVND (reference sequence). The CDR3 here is CASSTSGSSYEQYF. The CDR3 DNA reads TGTGCCAGTAGTACTAGCGGGAGCTCCTACGAGCAGTACTTC.

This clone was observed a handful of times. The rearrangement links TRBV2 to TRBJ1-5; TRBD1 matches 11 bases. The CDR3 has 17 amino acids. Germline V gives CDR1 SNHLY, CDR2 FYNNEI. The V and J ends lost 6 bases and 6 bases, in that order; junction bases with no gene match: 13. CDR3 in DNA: TGTGCCAGCAGGCGGACAGGGGGCGAAGAAGGAGGTCAGCCCCAGCATTTT. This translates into CASRRTGGEEGGQPQHF.

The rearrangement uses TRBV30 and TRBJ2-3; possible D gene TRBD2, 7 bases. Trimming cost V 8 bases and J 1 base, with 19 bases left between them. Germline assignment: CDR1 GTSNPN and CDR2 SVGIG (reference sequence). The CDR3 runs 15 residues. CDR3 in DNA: TGTGCCACTGCTTGGGGGGGCTTCGGCACAGATACGCAGTATTTT. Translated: CATAWGGFGTDTQYF.